This T cell receptor beta chain was identified in a study of chemoradiotherapy in HPV16-positive cancers. Study in general: Candidate HPV-specific clones and shared TCR motifs came from two HPV16-positive patients. Findings and caveats of the study: Candidate HPV-specific clones and E7-related TCR motifs grew in tumor during treatment. Only a couple of HPV16-positive patients supplied the functional HPV-specificity definition.

Over chemoradiotherapy, repertoires were sampled more than once. Sequencing was performed with immunoSEQ multiplex PCR; in TCRdb, only in-frame clones are kept and a portion is missing. The repertoire holds 7,700 or so clones, with roughly 70% as singletons. The V gene lost 6 bases and the J gene lost 6 bases, with 17 bases spanning the gap. The CDR3 is 14 residues long. Germline V gene lookup returns CDR1 MNHEY and CDR2 SVGAGI. Regarding this clone: Its target is unknown.

This material was acquired from a patient who underwent chemoradiotherapy. The V call is TRBV6-5, the J call TRBJ1-1; maybe TRBD1 (5 bases). This TCR was sampled from a human donor with HPV-associated anogenital cancer. This CDR3 reads CASSRNQGLAEAFF. DNA of the CDR3: TGTGCCAGCAGCCGTAATCAGGGATTGGCTGAAGCTTTCTTT.